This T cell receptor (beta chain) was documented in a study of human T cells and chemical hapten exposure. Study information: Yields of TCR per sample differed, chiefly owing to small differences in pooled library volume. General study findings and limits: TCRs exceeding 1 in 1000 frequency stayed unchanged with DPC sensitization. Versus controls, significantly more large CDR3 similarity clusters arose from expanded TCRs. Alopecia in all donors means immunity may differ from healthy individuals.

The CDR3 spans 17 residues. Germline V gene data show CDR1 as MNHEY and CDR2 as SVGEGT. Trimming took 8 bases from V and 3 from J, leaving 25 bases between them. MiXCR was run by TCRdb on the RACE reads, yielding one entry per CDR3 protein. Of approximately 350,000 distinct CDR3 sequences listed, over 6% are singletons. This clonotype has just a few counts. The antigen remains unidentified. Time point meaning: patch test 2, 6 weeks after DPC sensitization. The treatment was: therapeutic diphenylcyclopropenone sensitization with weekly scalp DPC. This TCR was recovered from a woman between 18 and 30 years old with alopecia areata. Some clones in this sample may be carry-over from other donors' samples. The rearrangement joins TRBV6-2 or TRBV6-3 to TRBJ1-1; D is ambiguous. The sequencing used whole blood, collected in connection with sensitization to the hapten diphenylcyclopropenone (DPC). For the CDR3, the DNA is TGTGCCAGCGGTCCATCGACGCCGGCGGGTTTAGACACTGAAGCTTTCTTT. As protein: CASGPSTPAGLDTEAFF.